This entry features one TCR beta chain sequence. What it binds is not known. CDR3 length equals 14 residues. Germline V gene sequence: CDR1 LNHDA, CDR2 SQIVND (reference sequence). Trimming took 5 bases from V and 0 from J, leaving 8 bases between them. Only in-frame clones appear in the TCRdb table, and some are missing; sequencing was by immunoSEQ multiplex PCR. The sample contains over 25,000 clones, roughly 88% of which appear only once. The record originates from a study of lymphopenia after photon versus proton radiotherapy. The study's findings and limits: A bigger post-nadir fall in TCR diversity correlated inversely with survival time in deceased patients.

The gene calls are TRBV19 and TRBJ1-5; D is ambiguous. This sample comprised peripheral blood, obtained from a patient treated with photon-based radiotherapy. The sequence came from a woman in her fifties or sixties with pancreatic cancer. The CDR3 sequence: CASSAHASNQPQHF. The DNA for the CDR3 is TGTGCCAGTAGTGCGCACGCTAGCAATCAGCCCCAGCATTTT. Full variable domain (outside the CDR3, taken from reference TRBV19 and TRBJ1-5): DGGITQSPKYLFRKEGQNVTLSCEQNLNHDAMYWYRQDPGQGLRLIYYSQIVNDFQKGDIAEGYSVSREKKESFPLTVTSAQKNPTAFYLCASSAHASNQPQHFGDGTRLSIL.